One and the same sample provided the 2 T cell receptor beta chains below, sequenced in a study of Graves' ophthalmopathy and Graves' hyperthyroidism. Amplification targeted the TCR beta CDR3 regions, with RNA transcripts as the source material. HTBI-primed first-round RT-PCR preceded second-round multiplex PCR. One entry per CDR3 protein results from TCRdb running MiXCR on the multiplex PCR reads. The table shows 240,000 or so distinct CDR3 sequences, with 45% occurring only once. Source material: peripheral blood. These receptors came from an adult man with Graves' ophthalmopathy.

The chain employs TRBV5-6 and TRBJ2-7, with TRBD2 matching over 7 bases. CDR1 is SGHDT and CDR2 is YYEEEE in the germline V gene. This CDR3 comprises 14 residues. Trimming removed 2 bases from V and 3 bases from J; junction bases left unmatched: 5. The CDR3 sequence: CASSLIRGSYEQYF. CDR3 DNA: TGTGCCAGCAGCTTAATACGCGGGAGCTACGAGCAGTACTTC. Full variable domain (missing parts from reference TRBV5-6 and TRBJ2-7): DAGVTQSPTHLIKTRGQQVTLRCSPKSGHDTVSWYQQALGQGPQFIFQYYEEEERQRGNFPDRFSGHQFPNYSSELNVNALLLGDSALYLCASSLIRGSYEQYFGPGTRLTVT.

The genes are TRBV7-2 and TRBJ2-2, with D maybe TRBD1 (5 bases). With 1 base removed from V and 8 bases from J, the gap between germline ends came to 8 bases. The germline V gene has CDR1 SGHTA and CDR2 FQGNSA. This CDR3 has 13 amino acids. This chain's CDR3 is CASSLGYRGELFF. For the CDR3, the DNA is TGTGCCAGCAGCTTAGGTTACAGGGGGGAGCTGTTTTTT.